The T cell receptor beta chain under discussion was sequenced for a study of blood T cell repertoires in COVID-19. V lost 1 base and J lost 1, with 7 bases in between. The germline V gene encodes CDR1 SGHVS and CDR2 FQNEAQ. This CDR3 comprises 14 residues. Authors' methods: Estimation of nucleated cell counts was performed using reference gene primer amplification. Here immunoSEQ multiplex PCR was the method, and the copy in TCRdb shows in-frame clones only, minus some. V and J calls and clone size are those listed in that table; D and trimming were worked out from the DNA. The sample has roughly 160,000 clones; 80% are singletons. In terms of age and location, participants ranged from roughly 18 to 95 years and lived in about two dozen US areas. Each participant's cohort was designated according to participant-reported clinical history. Each recovered donor of Cohort 3 presented with two negative PCRs, clearance, or symptom resolution.

Specimen: PBMCs or T cells enriched from blood (not recorded which). This sequence was found in a woman in her fifties or sixties who had recovered from COVID-19. This chain connects TRBV7-8 to TRBJ1-1; D is undetermined. CDR3 DNA: TGTGCCAGCAGCTTAGTGGCCCAGAACACTGAAGCTTTCTTT. Protein: CASSLVAQNTEAFF.